The entry that follows covers one T cell receptor (beta chain) sequence. This entry belongs to a study of blood T cell repertoires in COVID-19. The CDR3 has 15 amino acids. V lost 3 bases, J lost 1 base, and 5 bases stayed unmatched. The germline gives CDR1 SGDLS, CDR2 YYNGEE. TCRdb's copy holds only in-frame clones and misses some; the assay was immunoSEQ multiplex PCR. The data show over 300,000 clones, around 91% seen once. The TCR was taken from a man aged 18 to 35 with active or convalescent COVID-19. The chain couples TRBV9 to TRBJ2-5, with TRBD2 matching 8 bases. The source material was peripheral blood. DNA of the CDR3: TGTGCCAGCAGCGGCTCCAGCGGGGGCCAAGAGACCCAGTACTTC. Its translation is CASSGSSGGQETQYF.